This T cell receptor (beta chain) was identified in a study of blood T cell repertoires in COVID-19. Study summary: The United States, Italy and Spain provided the acute and convalescent COVID-19 samples. T cells, B-cell-depleted T cells, or PBMCs supplied cDNA or gDNA.

The CDR3 extends over 13 amino acids. The trim removed 5 bases at V and 9 bases at J, leaving 9 bases unmatched. The assay was immunoSEQ multiplex PCR, and TCRdb's table has in-frame clones only and misses some. Among around 200,000 clones, approximately 83% were seen once, and the ten largest hold roughly 2.7%. The sequencing sample was made of peripheral blood. The receptor was derived from a woman between 40 and 50 years old with active or convalescent COVID-19. V usage is TRBV12-3 or TRBV12-4 and J usage is TRBJ2-7, with 8 positions matching TRBD2. CDR3 region: CASSPRGGRTQYF. The CDR3 DNA is TGTGCCAGCAGTCCCCGGGGGGGTAGGACGCAGTACTTC.